Listed here are 20 T cell receptor beta chains from one sample, sequenced in a study of T cells in Graves' hyperthyroidism and ophthalmopathy. Amplification yielded TCR beta CDR3 regions, with RNA transcripts as the source. The TCR CDR3 first-round RT-PCR relied on the HTBI primer set. TCRdb re-analysed the multiplex PCR reads in MiXCR, keeping a single row per CDR3 protein. The sample shows 500,000 to 650,000 distinct CDR3 sequences, 35% to 50% of them seen only once. The specimen sequenced was peripheral blood or thyroid tissue (not recorded which). The receptors shown here come from an adult woman with Graves' disease, either hyperthyroidism or ophthalmopathy (not recorded which).

A few counts support this clonotype. V is TRBV30 and J is TRBJ1-1; D is unresolved. This CDR3 is 14 amino acids long. V was clipped by 6 bases and J by 4 bases, with 18 bases between them. In germline, CDR1 is GTSNPN, CDR2 SVGIG (reference sequence). CDR3 nucleotides: TGTGCCTGCCGAAGGAGGGCTGCCAGCACTGAAGCTTTCTTT. This translates into CACRRRAASTEAFF.

The chain links TRBV7-2 to TRBJ1-1, with D possibly matching TRBD1 (5 bases). The CDR3 is made up of 15 amino acids. Germline assignment: CDR1 SGHTA and CDR2 FQGNSA. V dropped 5 bases and J dropped 1 base, with 14 bases sitting between them. CDR3 loop: CASSLRDSRNTEAFF. The CDR3 coding sequence is TGTGCCAGCAGCCTCCGAGACAGCAGGAACACTGAAGCTTTCTTT.

This chain uses TRBV15 with TRBJ2-1; D uncertain. The CDR3 has 15 residues. Germline CDR1 and CDR2: LNHNV and YYDKDF (reference sequence). Trimming left V 3 bases short and J 0 bases short, with 9 bases between. The chain's CDR3 is CATSRKRISYNEQFF. The CDR3 nucleotides are TGTGCCACCAGCAGGAAAAGGATCTCCTACAATGAGCAGTTCTTC.

The CDR3 sequence is CASSPWTEISNGELFF. The CDR3 nucleotides read TGTGCCAGCAGTCCGTGGACAGAAATCTCGAACGGGGAGCTGTTTTTT. The V gene is TRBV28, the J gene TRBJ2-2, with D possibly being TRBD1 (6 bases). Germline CDR1 reads MDHEN; CDR2 reads SYDVKM. The germline V and J ends were trimmed by 5 bases and 7 bases, with 20 bases remaining between them. CDR3 size: 16 residues.

The gene calls are TRBV5-1 and TRBJ2-7; TRBD2 matches at 7 bases. CDR1 is SGHRS and CDR2 is YFSETQ in the germline V gene. The V and J ends lost 1 base and 2 bases, in that order; junction bases with no gene match: 9. The CDR3 runs 16 residues. CDR3 bases: TGCGCCAGCAGCTTGAGGCGGGATGCGGGAGCCTACGAGCAGTACTTC. Its translation: CASSLRRDAGAYEQYF.

The CDR3, as DNA: TGTGCCGGGGGACTCCTCGGCTACGAGCAGTACTTC. Its protein is CAGGLLGYEQYF. This chain uses TRBV7-9 with TRBJ2-7; TRBD2 is a possible D gene (6 bases). The CDR3 sequence is 12 residues long. Germline loops: CDR1 SEHNR, CDR2 FQNEAQ (reference sequence). V lost 11 bases and J 3 bases, leaving 14 bases between the germline ends.

V gene TRBV2 combines with J gene TRBJ2-7; D is possibly TRBD1 (5 bases). Germline V CDR1 and CDR2: SNHLY, FYNNEI. CDR3 size: 15 residues. V was pared by 4 bases and J by 3 bases, with 16 bases between. CDR3 sequence: CASSVVTGGGYEQYF. CDR3 DNA: TGTGCCAGCAGTGTGGTTACAGGTGGCGGCTACGAGCAGTACTTC. Variable domain in full (rest from reference TRBV2 and TRBJ2-7): EPEVTQTPSHQVTQMGQEVILRCVPISNHLYFYWYRQILGQKVEFLVSFYNNEISEKSEIFDDQFSVERPDGSNFTLKIRSTKLEDSAMYFCASSVVTGGGYEQYFGPGTRLTVT.

This clonotype was observed a few times. The chain links TRBV12-3 or TRBV12-4 to TRBJ1-1; weak D call: TRBD1 (5 bases). V lost 3 bases and J lost 6, with 8 bases in between. The CDR3 spans 12 residues. CDR3 residues: CASSLIGAEAFF. CDR3 nucleotide sequence: TGTGCCAGCAGTTTGATAGGGGCTGAAGCTTTCTTT.

The chain carries TRBV24-1 and TRBJ2-3, with 7 bases aligning to TRBD2. The CDR3 is 14 residues long. CDR1 and CDR2 (germline): KGHDR, SFDVKD. V lost 0 bases, J lost 5 bases, and 1 base stayed unmatched. CDR3 protein: CATSDLAGVDTQYF. CDR3 coding DNA: TGTGCCACCAGTGATTTGGCGGGGGTAGATACGCAGTATTTT.

This clonotype appeared many times. The rearrangement uses TRBV6-5 and TRBJ1-5; no reliable D call. From germline, CDR1 is MNHEY and CDR2 SVGAGI. The V end lost 1 base, the J end lost 3 bases, and 10 bases lay between the germline ends. The CDR3 totals 15 residues. The CDR3 sequence is CASSYLPGPNQPQHF. The DNA for the CDR3 is TGTGCCAGCAGTTACTTACCAGGCCCCAATCAGCCCCAGCATTTT.

This clonotype has ten or more counts. J is TRBJ2-7 and V is TRBV29-1; possibly TRBD2 for D (6 bases). Germline CDR1 and CDR2: SQVTM and ANQGSEA. The CDR3 is 15 amino acids. The V and J ends lost 4 bases and 7 bases respectively, with 23 bases between them. This chain's CDR3 is CSVVPPKGGVSEQYF. For the CDR3, the DNA is TGCAGCGTTGTTCCCCCCAAGGGAGGTGTATCGGAGCAGTACTTC.

With respect to this clonotype: Relative to the germline gene, one junction end is altered; a read error may explain this. The chain is built from TRBV6-2 or TRBV6-3 and TRBJ1-1; no definite D call. Per the germline V gene, CDR1 is MNHEY and CDR2 is SVGEGT. The CDR3 runs 16 residues. The CDR3 region is CASRASKGIWNTKAFF. DNA for the CDR3: TGTGCCAGCAGAGCCTCCAAGGGTATCTGGAACACTAAAGCTTTCTTT.

The rearrangement uses TRBV4-3 and TRBJ2-5; D remains unclear. Trimming took off 2 bases at V and 7 bases at J, with 8 bases between the two ends. Germline-derived CDR1 and CDR2 are LGHNA and YSLEER. This CDR3 is built from 12 residues. The CDR3 nucleotides are TGCGCCAGCAGCCAATCGGATGGGACCCAGTACTTC. Translation gives CASSQSDGTQYF.

This clonotype appeared a single time. Here the CDR3 DNA reads TGTGCCAGCAGTGGTCCTGGACAGGCTGGGTACGAGCAGTACTTC. It codes for CASSGPGQAGYEQYF. V usage is TRBV6-1 and J usage is TRBJ2-7; 7 bases are a match to TRBD1. Germline CDR1 and CDR2: MNHNS and SASEGT. The V gene end was trimmed by 4 bases and the J gene end by 4 bases; junction bases not matched to a gene: 10. The CDR3 is made up of 15 amino acids.

This clonotype was counted at least ten times. The chain recombines TRBV7-2 with TRBJ2-6, with D unclear. Trimming took 3 bases from V and 0 from J, leaving 6 bases between them. This CDR3 comprises 15 residues. Germline CDR1 is SGHTA and CDR2 is FQGNSA. DNA of the CDR3: TGTGCCAGCAGCTTTTCCAACTCTGGGGCCAACGTCCTGACTTTC. As protein: CASSFSNSGANVLTF.

The chain employs TRBV25-1 and TRBJ2-7; 15 nucleotides agree with TRBD2. The trim removed 3 bases at V and 5 bases at J, leaving 11 bases unmatched. Per the germline V gene, CDR1 is MGHDK and CDR2 is SYGVNS. CDR3 length equals 18 residues. The CDR3 here is CASSDPGTSGRPLNEQYF. Written as DNA, the CDR3 is TGTGCCAGCAGTGACCCCGGGACTAGCGGGAGGCCCCTCAACGAGCAGTACTTC.

This clonotype was seen only a few times. V and J are TRBV19 and TRBJ1-1; 7 bases are shared with TRBD1. With 3 bases clipped from V and 1 base from J, the junction kept 8 bases outside the gene matches. Germline V CDR1 and CDR2: LNHDA, SQIVND (reference sequence). The CDR3 runs to 16 residues. CDR3 sequence: CASSILGTDQNTEAFF. Here the CDR3 DNA reads TGTGCCAGTAGTATTCTCGGGACAGACCAGAACACTGAAGCTTTCTTT.

This clonotype was observed once. A much larger clone is a single base away; this may be a read error. V usage is TRBV7-9 and J usage is TRBJ2-7; 12 bases match TRBD2. The CDR3 spans 12 residues. Germline V gene lookup returns CDR1 SEHNR and CDR2 FQNEAQ (reference sequence). CDR3 region: CASSRSRTSGTF. The CDR3 DNA sequence: TGTGCCAGCAGCCGGAGCCGGACTAGCGGGACCTTC.

The chain joins TRBV7-6 to TRBJ2-7; D possibly corresponds to TRBD2 (6 bases). Trimming cost V 4 bases and J 3 bases, with 19 bases left between them. Germline V lookup: CDR1 SGHVS, CDR2 FNYEAQ. The CDR3 runs to 16 residues. The CDR3 DNA is TGTGCCAGCAGCTCGGTTCTCTTGGGGCGGGACTACGAGCAGTACTTC. Amino acid sequence: CASSSVLLGRDYEQYF. The variable domain in full, with the rest retrieved from reference TRBV7-6 and TRBJ2-7, is GAGVSQSPRYKVTKRGQDVALRCDPISGHVSLYWYRQALGQGPEFLTYFNYEAQQDKSGLPNDRFSAERPEGSISTLTIQRTEQRDSAMYRCASSSVLLGRDYEQYFGPGTRLTVT.

CDR3 in amino acids: CASSPREGYSNQPQHF. The CDR3 DNA reads as TGTGCCAGTAGTCCCCGAGAGGGGTATAGCAATCAGCCCCAGCATTTT. The V and J genes are TRBV19 and TRBJ1-5, with a possible D match to TRBD1 (5 bases). Looked up from germline, CDR1 is LNHDA and CDR2 is SQIVND (reference sequence). V was shortened by 5 bases and J by 0 bases, with 14 bases between the two germline ends. The CDR3 spans 16 residues.